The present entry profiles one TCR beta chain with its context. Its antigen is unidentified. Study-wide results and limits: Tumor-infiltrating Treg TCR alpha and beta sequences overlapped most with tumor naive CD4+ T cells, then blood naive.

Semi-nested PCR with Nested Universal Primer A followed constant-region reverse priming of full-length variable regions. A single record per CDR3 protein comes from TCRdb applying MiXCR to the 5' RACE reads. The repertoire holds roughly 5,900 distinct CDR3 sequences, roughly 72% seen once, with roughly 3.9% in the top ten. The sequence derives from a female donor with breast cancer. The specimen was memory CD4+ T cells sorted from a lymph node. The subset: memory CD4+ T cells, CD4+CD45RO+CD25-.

This chain's CDR3 is CASSQVGNTEAFF. CDR3 nucleotide sequence: TGTGCCAGCAGCCAGGTCGGGAACACTGAAGCTTTCTTT. The gene calls are TRBV5-6 and TRBJ1-1; the D is unclear. The CDR3 is 13 amino acids. V was cut by 4 bases and J by 1 base, with 8 bases left in between. Germline CDR1 SGHDT, CDR2 YYEEEE.